The clone carrying this TCR beta chain showed up just a few times. Seattle-derived patients entered the study during active infection and were followed longitudinally. TCRdb's table, derived via immunoSEQ multiplex PCR, lists solely in-frame clones and lacks some. The data hold approximately 280,000 clones, with around 90% observed a single time. These data belong to a study of blood T cell repertoires in COVID-19. Germline trimming cut 2 bases from V and 0 bases from J; bases unmatched to any gene: 2. Per the germline V gene, CDR1 is SGDLS and CDR2 is YYNGEE. The CDR3 is made up of 15 amino acids. V usage is TRBV9 and J usage is TRBJ2-1, with 7 bases lining up with TRBD1. The specimen was peripheral blood. The receptor comes from a woman aged 25 to 45 with COVID-19, enrolled during active disease. CDR3 in DNA: TGTGCCAGCAGCGTGACAGGGAGCTCCTACAATGAGCAGTTCTTC. Encoded protein: CASSVTGSSYNEQFF.